This TCR beta chain was found in a study of blood T cell repertoires in COVID-19. About the research overall: Both acute and convalescent COVID-19 samples were obtained from the United States, Italy and Spain. T cells, B-cell-depleted T cells, or PBMCs provided the cDNA or gDNA that served as material.

Germline assignment: CDR1 MNHEY and CDR2 SVGEGT. Germline trimming cut 0 bases from V and 3 bases from J; bases unmatched to any gene: 6. The length of the CDR3 is 18 residues. Original analysis: How many nucleated cells were present was estimated from reference gene primer amplification. Some clones are missing from TCRdb's copy, which holds only in-frame ones; the method was immunoSEQ multiplex PCR. Clone size and the V and J calls come from that table; the DNA yielded D and trimming. There are approximately 390,000 clones in the sample; 90% occur only once, and roughly 6.8% lies in the top ten. This chain joins TRBV6-2 or TRBV6-3 and TRBJ1-3, with TRBD1 identical over 12 bases. Source material: peripheral blood. This sequence originates from a man aged 18 to 30 with active or convalescent COVID-19. The CDR3, as DNA: TGTGCCAGCAGTTACTCGACGGGACAGGGGGCGAGTGGAAACACCATATATTTT. Its translation: CASSYSTGQGASGNTIYF.